The present TCR beta chain was sequenced within a study of T cells in Graves' hyperthyroidism and ophthalmopathy. Points from the study as a whole: Among thyroid clonotypes expanded above 0.001, most also appeared in blood.

RNA transcripts gave rise to amplified TCR beta CDR3 regions. During a first-round RT-PCR of the TCR CDR3, the HTBI primer set was used. TCRdb re-analysed the multiplex PCR reads in MiXCR, keeping a single row per CDR3 protein. Here the sample spans 370,000 or so distinct CDR3 sequences, 15% to 17% being singletons. This clonotype has a handful of counts. Its antigen is undetermined. Source material: blood. This TCR was sampled from a young woman with Graves' hyperthyroidism that later progressed to Graves' ophthalmopathy.

For the CDR3, the DNA is TGTGCCAGCAGACCCACCGGGGAGCTGTTTTTT. It yields the protein CASRPTGELFF. The genes are TRBV7-9 and TRBJ2-2; D gene ambiguous. CDR3 length: 11 residues. The germline gives CDR1 SEHNR, CDR2 FQNEAQ (reference sequence). V dropped 6 bases and J dropped 4 bases, with 3 bases sitting between them.